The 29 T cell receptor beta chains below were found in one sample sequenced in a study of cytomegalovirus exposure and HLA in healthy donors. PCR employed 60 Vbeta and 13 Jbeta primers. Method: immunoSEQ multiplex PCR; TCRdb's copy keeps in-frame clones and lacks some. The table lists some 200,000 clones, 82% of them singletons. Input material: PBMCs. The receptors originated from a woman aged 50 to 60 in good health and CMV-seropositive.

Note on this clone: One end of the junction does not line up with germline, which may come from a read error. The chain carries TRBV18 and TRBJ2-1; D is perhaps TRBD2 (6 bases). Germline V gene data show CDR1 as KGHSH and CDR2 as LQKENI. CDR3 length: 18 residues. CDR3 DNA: TGTGCCAGCTCACCAAAGGTTAGTGGCTTAGCGGACTACGATGAGCAGTTCTTC. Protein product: CASSPKVSGLADYDEQFF. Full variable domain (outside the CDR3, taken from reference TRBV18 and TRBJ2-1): NAGVMQNPRHLVRRRGQEARLRCSPMKGHSHVYWYRQLPEEGLKFMVYLQKENIIDESGMPKERFSAEFPKEGPSILRIQQVVRGDSAAYFCASSPKVSGLADYDEQFFGPGTRLTVL.

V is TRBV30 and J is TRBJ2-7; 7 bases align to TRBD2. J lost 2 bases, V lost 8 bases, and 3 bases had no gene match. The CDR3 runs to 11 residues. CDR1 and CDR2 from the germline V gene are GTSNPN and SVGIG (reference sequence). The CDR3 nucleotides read TGTGCCGGCGGGGGAACCTACGAGCAGTACTTC. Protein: CAGGGTYEQYF.

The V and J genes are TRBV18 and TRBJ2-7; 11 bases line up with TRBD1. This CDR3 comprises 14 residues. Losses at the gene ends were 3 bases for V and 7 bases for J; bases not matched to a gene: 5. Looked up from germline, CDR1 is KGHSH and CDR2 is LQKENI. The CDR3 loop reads CASSPGQGVGEQYF. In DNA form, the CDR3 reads TGTGCCAGCTCACCGGGACAGGGGGTCGGGGAGCAGTACTTC.

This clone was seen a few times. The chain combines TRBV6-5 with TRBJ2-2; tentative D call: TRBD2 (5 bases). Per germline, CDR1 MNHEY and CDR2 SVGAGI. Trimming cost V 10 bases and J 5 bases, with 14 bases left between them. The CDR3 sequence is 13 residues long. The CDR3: CATSRTPTGELFF. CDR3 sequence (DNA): TGTGCCACCTCAAGGACTCCTACCGGGGAGCTGTTTTTT.

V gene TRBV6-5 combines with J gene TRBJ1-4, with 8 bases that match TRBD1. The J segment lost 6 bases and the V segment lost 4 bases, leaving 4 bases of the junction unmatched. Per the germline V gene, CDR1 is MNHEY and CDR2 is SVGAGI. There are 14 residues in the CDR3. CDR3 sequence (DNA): TGTGCCAGCAGTTTGTCAGGGGGCGATGAAAAACTGTTTTTT. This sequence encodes CASSLSGGDEKLFF.

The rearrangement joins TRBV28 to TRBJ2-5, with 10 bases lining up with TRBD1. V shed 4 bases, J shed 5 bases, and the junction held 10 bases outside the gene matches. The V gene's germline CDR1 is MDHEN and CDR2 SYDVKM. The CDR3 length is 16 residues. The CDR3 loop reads CASSSVGTGAGETQYF. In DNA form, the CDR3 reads TGTGCCAGCAGTTCCGTGGGGACAGGGGCTGGGGAGACCCAGTACTTC.

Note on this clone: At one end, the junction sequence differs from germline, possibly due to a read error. This chain's CDR3 is CSSSLAQGGVHF. The DNA of the CDR3 is TGTTCCAGCAGCTTAGCTCAGGGAGGGGTCCACTTC. J is TRBJ2-7 and V is TRBV7-9, with TRBD2 matching 7 bases. CDR1 is SEHNR, CDR2 FQNEAQ, per germline (reference sequence). CDR3 length: 12 residues.

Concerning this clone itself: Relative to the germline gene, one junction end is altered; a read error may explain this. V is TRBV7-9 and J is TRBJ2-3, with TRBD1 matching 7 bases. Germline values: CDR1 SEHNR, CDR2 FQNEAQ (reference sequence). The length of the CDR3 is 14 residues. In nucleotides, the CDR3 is TGTTCCAGCAGCCTCACGACAGGGTCAGATACGCAGTATTTT. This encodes CSSSLTTGSDTQYF.

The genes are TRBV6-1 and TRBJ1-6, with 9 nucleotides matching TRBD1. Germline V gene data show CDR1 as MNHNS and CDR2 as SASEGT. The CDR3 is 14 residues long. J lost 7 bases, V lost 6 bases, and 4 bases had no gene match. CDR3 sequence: CASRRQGGNSPLHF. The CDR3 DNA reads TGTGCCAGCAGGCGACAGGGGGGGAATTCACCCCTCCACTTT.

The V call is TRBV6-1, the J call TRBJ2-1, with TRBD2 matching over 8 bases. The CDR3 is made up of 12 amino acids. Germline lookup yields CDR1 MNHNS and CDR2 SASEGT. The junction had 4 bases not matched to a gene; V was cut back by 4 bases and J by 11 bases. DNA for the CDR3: TGTGCCAGCAGTGTTAGCGGGGCTAAGCAGTTCTTC. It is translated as CASSVSGAKQFF.

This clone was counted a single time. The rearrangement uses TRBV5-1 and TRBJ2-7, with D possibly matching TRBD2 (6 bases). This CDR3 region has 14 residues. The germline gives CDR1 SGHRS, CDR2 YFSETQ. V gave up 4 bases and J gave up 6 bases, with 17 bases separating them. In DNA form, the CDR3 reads TGCGCCAGCAGCCCCGACCGGGACTCTTTCGAGCAGTACTTC. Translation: CASSPDRDSFEQYF.

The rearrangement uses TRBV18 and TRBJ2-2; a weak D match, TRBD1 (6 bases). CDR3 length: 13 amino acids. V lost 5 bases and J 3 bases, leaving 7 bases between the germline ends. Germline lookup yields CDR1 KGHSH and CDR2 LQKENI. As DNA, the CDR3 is TGTGCCAGCTCAGGACAGTACACCGGGGAGCTGTTTTTT. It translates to CASSGQYTGELFF.

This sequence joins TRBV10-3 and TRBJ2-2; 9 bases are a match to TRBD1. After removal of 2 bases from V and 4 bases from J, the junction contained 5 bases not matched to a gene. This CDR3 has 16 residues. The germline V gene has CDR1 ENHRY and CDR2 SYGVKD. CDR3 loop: CAISEGTGQGTGELFF. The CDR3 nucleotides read TGTGCCATCAGTGAGGGGACAGGGCAGGGCACCGGGGAGCTGTTTTTT.

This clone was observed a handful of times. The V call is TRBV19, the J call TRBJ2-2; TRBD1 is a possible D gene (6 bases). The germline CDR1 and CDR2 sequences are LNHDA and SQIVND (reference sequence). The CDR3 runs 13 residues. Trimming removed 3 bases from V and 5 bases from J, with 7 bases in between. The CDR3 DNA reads TGTGCCAGTAGTATTGGGACAACCGGGGAGCTGTTTTTT. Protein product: CASSIGTTGELFF.

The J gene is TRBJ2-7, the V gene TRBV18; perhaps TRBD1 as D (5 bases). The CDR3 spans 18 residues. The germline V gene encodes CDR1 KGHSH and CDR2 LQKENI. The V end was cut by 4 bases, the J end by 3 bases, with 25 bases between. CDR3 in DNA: TGTGCCAGCTCACGAGTGGGTACGACAGCTAAGACGGTCTACGAGCAGTACTTC. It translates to CASSRVGTTAKTVYEQYF.

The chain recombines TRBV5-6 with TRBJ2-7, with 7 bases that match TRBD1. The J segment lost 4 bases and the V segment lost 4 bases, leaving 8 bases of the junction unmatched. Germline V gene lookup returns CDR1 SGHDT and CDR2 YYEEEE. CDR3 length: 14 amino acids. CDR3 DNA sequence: TGTGCCAGCAGCCGACAGGGAGAATTATACGAGCAGTACTTC. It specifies CASSRQGELYEQYF.

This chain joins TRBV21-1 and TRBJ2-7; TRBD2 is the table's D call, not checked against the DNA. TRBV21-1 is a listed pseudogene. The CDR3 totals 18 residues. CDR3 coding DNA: TGTGCCAGCAGCAGTCGGGGGACTAGCGGGGTTCCCTCCTACGAGCAGTACTTC. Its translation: CASSSRGTSGVPSYEQYF.

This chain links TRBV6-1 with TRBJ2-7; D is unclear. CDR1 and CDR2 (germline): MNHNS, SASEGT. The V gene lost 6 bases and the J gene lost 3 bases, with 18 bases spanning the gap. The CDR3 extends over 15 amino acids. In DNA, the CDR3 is TGTGCCAGCAGCATCGACACCATGATCAACTACGAGCAGTACTTC. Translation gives CASSIDTMINYEQYF.

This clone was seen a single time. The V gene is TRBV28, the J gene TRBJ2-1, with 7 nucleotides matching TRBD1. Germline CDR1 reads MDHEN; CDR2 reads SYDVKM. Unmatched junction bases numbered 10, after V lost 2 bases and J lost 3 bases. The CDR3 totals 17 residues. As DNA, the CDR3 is TGTGCCAGCAGTTTAGAGCTCGACAGGGCGTTCTACAATGAGCAGTTCTTC. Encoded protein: CASSLELDRAFYNEQFF.

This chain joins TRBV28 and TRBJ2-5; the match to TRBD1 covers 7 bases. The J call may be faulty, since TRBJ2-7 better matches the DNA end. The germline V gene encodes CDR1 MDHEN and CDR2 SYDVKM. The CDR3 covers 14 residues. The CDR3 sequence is CASRSTGTTYEQYF. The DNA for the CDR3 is TGTGCCAGCAGATCGACAGGGACCACCTACGAGCAGTACTTC.

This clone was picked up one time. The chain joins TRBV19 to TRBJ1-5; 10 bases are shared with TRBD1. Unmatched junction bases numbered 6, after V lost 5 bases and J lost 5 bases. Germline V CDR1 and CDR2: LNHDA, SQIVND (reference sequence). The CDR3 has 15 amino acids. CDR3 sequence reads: CASSLGQGGYQPQHF. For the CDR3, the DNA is TGTGCCAGTAGTCTAGGACAGGGGGGCTATCAGCCCCAGCATTTT. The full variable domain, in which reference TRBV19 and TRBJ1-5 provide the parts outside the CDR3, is DGGITQSPKYLFRKEGQNVTLSCEQNLNHDAMYWYRQDPGQGLRLIYYSQIVNDFQKGDIAEGYSVSREKKESFPLTVTSAQKNPTAFYLCASSLGQGGYQPQHFGDGTRLSIL.

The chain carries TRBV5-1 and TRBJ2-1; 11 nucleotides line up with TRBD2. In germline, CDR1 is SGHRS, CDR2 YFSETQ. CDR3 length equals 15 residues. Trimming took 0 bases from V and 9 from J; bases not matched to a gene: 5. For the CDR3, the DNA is TGCGCCAGCAGCTTGGTTACTAGCGGGGGTATTGAGCAGTTCTTC. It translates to CASSLVTSGGIEQFF.

CDR3 region: CAISEKSTTISDTQYF. The CDR3, as DNA: TGTGCCATCAGTGAGAAATCGACTACAATATCAGATACGCAGTATTTT. The V gene is TRBV10-3, the J gene TRBJ2-3; tentatively, D is TRBD2 (5 bases). The CDR3 loop spans 16 amino acids. Deletions cut 2 bases from V and 4 bases from J, with 16 bases between. Germline V CDR1 and CDR2: ENHRY, SYGVKD.

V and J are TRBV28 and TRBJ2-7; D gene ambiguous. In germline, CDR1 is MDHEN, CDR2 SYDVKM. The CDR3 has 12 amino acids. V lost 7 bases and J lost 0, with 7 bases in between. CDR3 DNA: TGTGCCAGCAAGTCCAGCTCCTACGAGCAGTACTTC. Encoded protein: CASKSSSYEQYF.

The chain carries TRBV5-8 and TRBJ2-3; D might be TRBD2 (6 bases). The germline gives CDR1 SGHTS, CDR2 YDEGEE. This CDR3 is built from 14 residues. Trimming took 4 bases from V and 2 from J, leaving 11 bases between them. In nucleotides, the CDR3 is TGTGCCAGCAGCCCTAGCGTTTACACAGATACGCAGTATTTT. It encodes CASSPSVYTDTQYF.

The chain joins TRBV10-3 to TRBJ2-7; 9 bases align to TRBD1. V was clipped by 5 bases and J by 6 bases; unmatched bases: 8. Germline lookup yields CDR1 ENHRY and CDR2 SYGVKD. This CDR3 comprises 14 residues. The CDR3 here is CAISMRDREAEQYF. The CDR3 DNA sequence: TGTGCCATCAGTATGAGGGACAGGGAGGCCGAGCAGTACTTC.

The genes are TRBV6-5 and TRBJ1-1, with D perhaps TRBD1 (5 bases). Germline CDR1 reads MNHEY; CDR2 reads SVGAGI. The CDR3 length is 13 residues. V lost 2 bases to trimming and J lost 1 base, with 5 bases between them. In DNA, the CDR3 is TGTGCCAGCAGTTACCAGGGGAACACTGAAGCTTTCTTT. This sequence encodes CASSYQGNTEAFF.

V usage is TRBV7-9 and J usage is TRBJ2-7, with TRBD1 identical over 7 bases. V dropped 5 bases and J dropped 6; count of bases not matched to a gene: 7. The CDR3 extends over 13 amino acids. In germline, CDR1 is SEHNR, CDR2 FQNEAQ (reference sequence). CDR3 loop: CASSPGTDPEQYF. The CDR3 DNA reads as TGTGCCAGCAGCCCAGGGACAGACCCCGAGCAGTACTTC.

Here the CDR3 reads CASSQDDRGSTDTQYF. In DNA, the CDR3 is TGCGCCAGCAGCCAAGATGACAGGGGGAGCACAGATACGCAGTATTTT. The chain links TRBV4-3 to TRBJ2-3; 9 bases are shared with TRBD1. The CDR3 loop spans 16 amino acids. Germline values: CDR1 LGHNA, CDR2 YSLEER. Unmatched junction bases numbered 1, after V lost 0 bases and J lost 0 bases.